The 3 T cell receptor beta chains listed next were all sequenced from one sample in a study of shared T cell receptors in the human thymus. Measured with immunoSEQ multiplex PCR; TCRdb has only the in-frame clones, and not every one. The sample contains 600,000 to 900,000 clones, over 75% of which appear only once. The same sample was also studied in work on human thymus T cells.

Sequencing was performed on thymocytes. The source is a girl under three years old with a congenital heart defect.

The chain employs TRBV4-3 and TRBJ1-3; tentatively, D is TRBD1 (6 bases). The CDR3 totals 17 residues. V was trimmed by 3 bases and J by 1 base, leaving 16 bases between them. Germline assignment: CDR1 LGHNA and CDR2 YSLEER. CDR3 sequence: CASSQGAFPRSGNTIYF. The CDR3 nucleotides are TGCGCCAGCAGCCAGGGGGCCTTCCCGAGGTCTGGAAACACCATATATTTT.

The chain is built from TRBV29-1 and TRBJ1-2; no firm D call. The CDR3 length is 12 residues. From germline, CDR1 is SQVTM and CDR2 ANQGSEA. This CDR3 reads CTLGGGEDGYTF. In DNA form, the CDR3 reads TGCACTCTTGGCGGCGGTGAGGATGGCTACACCTTC. The full variable domain, with the rest looked up from reference TRBV29-1 and TRBJ1-2, is SAVISQKPSRDICQRGTSLTIQCQVDSQVTMMFWYRQQPGQSLTLIATANQGSEATYESGFVIDKFPISRPNLTFSTLTVSNMSPEDSSIYLCTLGGGEDGYTFGSGTRLTVV.

The V call is TRBV7-2, the J call TRBJ1-2, with 7 bases identical to TRBD1. The CDR3 is 16 residues long. The V segment lost 5 bases and the J segment 0 bases; nucleotides outside the gene matches: 9. Germline V gives CDR1 SGHTA, CDR2 FQGNSA. The CDR3 is CASSPTGTDSNYGYTF. Here the CDR3 DNA reads TGTGCCAGCAGCCCGACCGGGACAGATTCTAACTATGGCTACACCTTC.